This record concerns one T cell receptor (beta chain) sequence. Its antigen specificity is not known. Base qualities were left out, and no much larger clone turns up one base away. The germline ends are 11 bases apart after V is trimmed by 0 bases and J by 2 bases. The germline V gene (reference sequence) sets CDR1 to SGHNT and CDR2 to YYREEE. The CDR3, from cysteine to phenylalanine, totals 15 residues. Only the CDR3 part of the read is kept: 45 bases, read in frame from the first base. The entry originates in a study of T cell changes during pregnancy in multiple sclerosis (dated by TCRdb to between 2018 and 2021). With regard to the full study: The study looked at changes in the T cell repertoire across pregnancy in women with multiple sclerosis.

To prepare the library, the immunoSEQ multiplex PCR assay was applied. TCRdb provides this immuneACCESS table in a form limited to in-frame rearrangements. Some clones are lacking; in checked studies, under half of them reflect an unresolved V gene, and why the rest are absent is not known. A total of around 70,000 clones appear in this sample, 80% to 95% of them only once. The ten most abundant clones make up 3.7% of the sample. This clonotype was obtained from a female donor in good health, enrolled as a control in a pregnancy study. The receptor chain draws on TRBV5-4 and TRBJ1-2; no D gene can be assigned with confidence. Source: peripheral blood, taken after pregnancy. The encoded CDR3 is CASSLGGPLNYGYTF. The DNA is TGTGCCAGCAGCTTGGGTGGGCCGCTAAACTATGGCTACACCTTC. Extended through the reference TRBV5-4 and TRBJ1-2 proteins, this CDR3 yields the full variable domain: ETGVTQSPTHLIKTRGQQVTLRCSSQSGHNTVSWYQQALGQGPQFIFQYYREEENGRGNFPPRFSGLQFPNYSSELNVNALELDDSALYLCASSLGGPLNYGYTFGSGTRLTVV.